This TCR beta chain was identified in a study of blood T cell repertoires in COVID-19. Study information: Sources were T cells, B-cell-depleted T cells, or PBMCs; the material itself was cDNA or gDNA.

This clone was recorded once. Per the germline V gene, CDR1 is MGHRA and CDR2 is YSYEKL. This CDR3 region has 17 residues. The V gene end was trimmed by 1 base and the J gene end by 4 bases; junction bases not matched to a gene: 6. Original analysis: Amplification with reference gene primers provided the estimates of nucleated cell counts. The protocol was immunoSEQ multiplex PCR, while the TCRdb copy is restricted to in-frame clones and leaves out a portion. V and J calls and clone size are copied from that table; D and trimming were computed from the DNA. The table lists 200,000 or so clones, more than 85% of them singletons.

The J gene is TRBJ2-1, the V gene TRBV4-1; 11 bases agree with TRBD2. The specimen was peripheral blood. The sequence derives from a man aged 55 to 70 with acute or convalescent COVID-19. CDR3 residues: CASSQVTGTSGYNEQFF. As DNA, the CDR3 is TGCGCCAGCAGCCAAGTGACCGGGACTAGCGGATACAATGAGCAGTTCTTC.